Only one count was recorded for the clone carrying this T cell receptor (beta chain). Antigen: not known. The repertoire was sequenced with immunoSEQ multiplex PCR; TCRdb's copy has only in-frame clones and lacks some. Altogether about 56,000 clones are present, around 97% being singletons, with the ten largest covering about 1.1%. V was trimmed by 6 bases and J by 3 bases, leaving 8 bases between them. CDR3 length equals 13 residues. In germline, CDR1 is MNHEY, CDR2 SMNVEV (reference sequence). This entry comes from a study of siplizumab effects on memory and regulatory T cells. Study-wide findings and caveats: The majority of clones, roughly 80-96% of proliferating CD4+ or CD8+ clones, lacked an assignable naive or memory phenotype.

Sequencing was performed on naive CD8+ T cells sorted from blood. V gene TRBV27 combines with J gene TRBJ1-4; maybe TRBD1 (5 bases). The sequence was obtained from a human donor in good health. The CDR3 spells CASSQGPNEKLFF. The CDR3 nucleotides read TGTGCCAGCAGCCAGGGACCTAATGAAAAACTGTTTTTT.